These 2 T cell receptor beta chains were sequenced from one sample in a study of cytomegalovirus exposure and HLA in healthy donors. PCR amplification relied on 60 Vbeta primers (plus 13 Jbeta primers). Here immunoSEQ multiplex PCR was the method, and the copy in TCRdb shows in-frame clones only, minus some. Here the sample spans under 200,000 clones, 65% to 90% being singletons. Sequenced input: PBMCs. The receptors come from a woman aged 45-59 years in good health and CMV-seronegative.

The chain uses TRBV4-3 and TRBJ2-5, with unresolved D. TRBJ2-7 matches the DNA end more closely, so the J call is doubtful. This CDR3 region has 12 residues. Germline lookup yields CDR1 LGHNA and CDR2 YSLEER. CDR3 in amino acids: CASSHHVYEQYF. CDR3 bases: TGCGCCAGCAGCCATCACGTATACGAGCAGTACTTC.

The chain recombines TRBV11-3 with TRBJ2-7, with a possible D match to TRBD2 (5 bases). The V end was cut by 8 bases, the J end by 4 bases, with 15 bases between. This CDR3 has 13 residues. CDR1 and CDR2 from the germline V gene are SGHNT and YENEEA. CDR3 amino acids: CASGGNWGYEQYF. The DNA for the CDR3 is TGTGCCAGCGGAGGCAATTGGGGATACGAGCAGTACTTC.